This T cell receptor beta chain was found in a study of vaccination effects on CD4 cells after COVID-19 (dated by TCRdb to between 2021 and 2022). For the wider study: To identify antigen-specific CD4+ T cell clonotypes by their expansion, the ViraFEST assay first stimulated PBMC with viral peptide pools and then applied TCR sequencing. After vaccination, three convalescent patients were sampled both early (day +14) and late (day +241, +227, +161 respectively). Across the study, the median time from the second dose to post-vaccine sampling was 72 days (range 14 to 241). About 2.2 million PBMC per well were cultured in IMDM with roughly 5% human AB serum, 8 to 10 IU/ml IL-2 and gentamicin, plus 10 ug/ml peptides. SARS-CoV-2 spike-specific CD4+ TCR repertoires from before and after mRNA vaccination were compared in COVID-19 convalescent patients and in infection-naive vaccine recipients. Altogether, around eleven COVID-19 convalescent patients and a few SARS-CoV-2-naive healthy vaccine recipients made up the full study. Cultures from other donors in the study were sequenced using the Oncomine TCR Beta short-read assay on an Illumina iSeq 100. Study-level results and caveats: Both infection-induced and vaccine-induced clones contracted markedly at late post-vaccination timepoints, which is consistent with waning T cell responses. Only a small number of convalescent patients were included, and no early post-infection timepoints were available, which limited the study. In convalescent patients, the post-vaccine spike-reactive repertoire consisted mainly of new vaccine-induced clones, largely distinct from infection-induced clones.

After approximately 11 days of culture, CD4+ T cells were isolated with the EasySep CD4+ T cell isolation kit. Convalescent patients had PCR-confirmed SARS-CoV-2 infection between March and December 2020, before Alpha, Beta and Delta variants emerged in the United States. Participants received two doses of either the BNT162b2 or the mRNA-1273 mRNA SARS-CoV-2 vaccine. On days 3 and 7, half of the culture medium was replaced with fresh IL-2-containing medium. Unless noted otherwise, every peptide stimulation condition was cultured in triplicate wells. Using Ficoll-Paque Plus gradient centrifugation, PBMC were separated from whole blood and then either used fresh or cryopreserved at -140C. The QIAamp micro DNA kit was used to extract genomic DNA from the cultured CD4+ T cells. Library creation used the immunoSEQ multiplex PCR assay. TCR beta CDR3 sequencing was performed on DNA from the cultured, isolated CD4+ T cells. Processing in the source paper ran as follows. Non-productive TCR sequences were discarded, and reads were trimmed to the CDR3 region, with only CDR3s of 7 or more amino acids retained. Antigen-specific clonotypes were identified with the MANAFEST web app by comparing expansion in peptide wells against reference cultures. To be called positive, a clone needed expansion at FDR<0.05 compared with the reference and with all other wells, an odds ratio greater than 5, and a frequency greater than 0.1% in two replicate wells. A clonotype was called cross-reactive if it was significantly expanded both in SARS-CoV-2 spike wells and in at least one common cold coronavirus spike condition. CDR3 similarity was assessed by Levenshtein distance with the stringdist R package, and unrooted trees were built with ape in R 3.6.1. The source is immuneACCESS, and TCRdb retained only in-frame sequences with V and J called. Part of the clones is not carried over; for the studies checked, unresolved V genes explain less than half of this, and the remainder is unexplained. Clone size and V and J calls were adopted from that table, with D and trimming inferred from the DNA. In this sample the table shows around 50,000 clones, around 80% of which occur a single time. Approximately 5.6% of the sample goes to the ten largest clones.

This clone came up once. Which antigen it targets is not known. There are no base qualities to consult, and no much larger clone falls within one base. Specimen: CD4+ T cells from PBMCs cultured without peptide, collected after COVID-19 vaccination. The clonotype originates from a human donor who had a prior SARS-CoV-2 infection.

CDR3 reads: CASSPAGDNEQFF. The sequence in DNA is TGTGCCAGCTCACCAGCAGGGGACAATGAGCAGTTCTTC. The chain links TRBV18 with TRBJ2-1; tentative D gene TRBD1, with 6 bases matching. Counted from cysteine to phenylalanine, this CDR3 has 13 amino acids. Only the CDR3 DNA is retained, 39 bases long and in frame from the first base. Cut back by 2 bases and 5 bases, the V and J ends lie 7 bases apart. CDR1 and CDR2 are read off the germline V gene as KGHSH and LQKENI. Full variable domain (CDR3 extended with the reference TRBV18 and TRBJ2-1 proteins): NAGVMQNPRHLVRRRGQEARLRCSPMKGHSHVYWYRQLPEEGLKFMVYLQKENIIDESGMPKERFSAEFPKEGPSILRIQQVVRGDSAAYFCASSPAGDNEQFFGPGTRLTVL.